This T cell receptor beta chain was identified in a study of cytomegalovirus exposure and HLA in healthy donors. 60 Vbeta and 13 Jbeta primers were used in PCR. As handled by the study authors: The authors later counted 75 million to 90 million unique TCR beta chains, 9 million to 12 million of them shared. The data were produced by immunoSEQ multiplex PCR, yet TCRdb's version contains in-frame clones alone and is incomplete. That table supplies the V and J calls and clone size; D and trimming were determined from the DNA. The sample carries about 100,000 clones, 84% recorded once. From germline, CDR1 is SGHTS and CDR2 YDEGEE. V was shortened by 0 bases and J by 4 bases, with 11 bases between the two germline ends. This CDR3 region has 15 residues. Points from the study as a whole: Many donors shared some public TCRs, even though most TCR sequences were rare. Some V segments, including TRBV6-2 and TRBV6-3, were excluded as indistinguishable. CMV serostatus was the only recorded immune exposure for donors.

A remark on this clone: What it binds is unknown.

The chain joins TRBV5-8 to TRBJ1-5; tentative D call: TRBD1 (6 bases). The sequence was collected from a woman between 18 and 30 years old in good health and CMV-seronegative. The sequenced sample was PBMCs. The DNA of the CDR3 is TGTGCCAGCAGCTTGGGCGACAGGCCGAATCAGCCCCAGCATTTT. Translating gives CASSLGDRPNQPQHF.